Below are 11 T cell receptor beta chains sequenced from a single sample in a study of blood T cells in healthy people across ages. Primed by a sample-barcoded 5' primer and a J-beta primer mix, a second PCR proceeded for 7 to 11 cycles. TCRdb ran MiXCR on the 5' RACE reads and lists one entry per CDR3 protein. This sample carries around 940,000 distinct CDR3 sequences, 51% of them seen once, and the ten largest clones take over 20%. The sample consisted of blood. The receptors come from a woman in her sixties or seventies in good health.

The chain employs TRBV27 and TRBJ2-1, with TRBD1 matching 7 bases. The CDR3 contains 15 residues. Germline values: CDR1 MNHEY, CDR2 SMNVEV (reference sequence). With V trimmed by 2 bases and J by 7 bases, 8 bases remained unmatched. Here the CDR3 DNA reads TGTGCCAGCAGTTTAAAGATCACAGGGGAGAATGAGCAGTTCTTC. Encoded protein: CASSLKITGENEQFF.

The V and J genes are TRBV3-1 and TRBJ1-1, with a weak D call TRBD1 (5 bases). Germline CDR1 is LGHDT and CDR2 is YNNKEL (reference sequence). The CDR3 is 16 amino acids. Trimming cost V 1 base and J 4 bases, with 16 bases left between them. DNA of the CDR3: TGTGCCAGCAGCCAAGGGATTGGGGCGATGGGCACTGAAGCTTTCTTT. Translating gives CASSQGIGAMGTEAFF.

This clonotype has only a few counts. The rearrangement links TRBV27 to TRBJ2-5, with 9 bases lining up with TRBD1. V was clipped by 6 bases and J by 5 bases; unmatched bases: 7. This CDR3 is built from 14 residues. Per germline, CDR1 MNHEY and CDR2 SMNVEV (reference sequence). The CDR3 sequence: CASRDRGKGETQYF. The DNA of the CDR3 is TGTGCCAGCAGGGACAGGGGAAAGGGGGAGACCCAGTACTTC.

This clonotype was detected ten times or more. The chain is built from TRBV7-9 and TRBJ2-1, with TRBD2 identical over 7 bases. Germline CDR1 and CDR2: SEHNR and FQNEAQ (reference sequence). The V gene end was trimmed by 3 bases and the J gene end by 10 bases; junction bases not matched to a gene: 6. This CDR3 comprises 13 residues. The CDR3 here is CASSFIAGIEQFF. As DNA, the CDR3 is TGTGCCAGCAGCTTCATAGCGGGTATCGAGCAGTTCTTC.

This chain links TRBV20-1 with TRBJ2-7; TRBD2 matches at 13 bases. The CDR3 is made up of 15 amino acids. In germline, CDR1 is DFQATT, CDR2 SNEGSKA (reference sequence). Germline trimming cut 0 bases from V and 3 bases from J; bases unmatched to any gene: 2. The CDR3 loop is CSARETSGRNYEQYF. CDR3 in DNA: TGCAGTGCTAGAGAGACTAGCGGGAGGAACTACGAGCAGTACTTC.

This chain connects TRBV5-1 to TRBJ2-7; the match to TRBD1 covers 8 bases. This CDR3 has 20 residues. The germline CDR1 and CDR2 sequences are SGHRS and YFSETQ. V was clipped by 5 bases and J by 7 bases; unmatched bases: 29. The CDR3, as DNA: TGCGCCAGCAGGGACGGTGCCGGGACAGGTTTCGTTCAGATTTACAATGAGCAGTACTTC. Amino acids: CASRDGAGTGFVQIYNEQYF.

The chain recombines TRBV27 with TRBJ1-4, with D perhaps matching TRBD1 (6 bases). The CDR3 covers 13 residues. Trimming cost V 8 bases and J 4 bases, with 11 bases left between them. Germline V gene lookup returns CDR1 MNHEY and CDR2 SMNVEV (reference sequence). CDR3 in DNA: TGTGCCAGCTTTGACAGGAATAATGAAAAACTGTTTTTT. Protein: CASFDRNNEKLFF.

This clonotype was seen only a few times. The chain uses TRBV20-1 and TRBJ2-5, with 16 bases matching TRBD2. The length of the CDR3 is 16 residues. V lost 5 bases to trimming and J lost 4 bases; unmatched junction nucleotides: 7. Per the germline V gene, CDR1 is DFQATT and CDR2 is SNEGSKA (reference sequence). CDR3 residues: CSAEGLAGGLRETQYF. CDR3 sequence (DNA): TGCAGTGCTGAGGGACTAGCGGGAGGGTTGAGAGAGACCCAGTACTTC.

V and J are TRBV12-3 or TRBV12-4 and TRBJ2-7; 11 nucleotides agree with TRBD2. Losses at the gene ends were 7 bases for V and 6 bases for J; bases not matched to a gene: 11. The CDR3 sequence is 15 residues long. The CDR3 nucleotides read TGTGCCAGCACCCCCGGTGGGCTAGCGGGAGGCGAGCAGTACTTC. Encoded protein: CASTPGGLAGGEQYF.

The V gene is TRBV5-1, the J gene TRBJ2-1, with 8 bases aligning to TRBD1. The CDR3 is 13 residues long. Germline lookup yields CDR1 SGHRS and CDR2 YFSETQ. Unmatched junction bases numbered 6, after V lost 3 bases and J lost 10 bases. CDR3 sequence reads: CASSYYRGSEQFF. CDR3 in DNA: TGCGCCAGCAGCTACTACAGGGGGTCCGAGCAGTTCTTC.

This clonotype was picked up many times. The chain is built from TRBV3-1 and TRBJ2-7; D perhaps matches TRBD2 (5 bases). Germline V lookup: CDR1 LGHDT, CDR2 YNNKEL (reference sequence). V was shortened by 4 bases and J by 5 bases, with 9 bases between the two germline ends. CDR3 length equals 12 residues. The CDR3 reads CASSPRGDEQYF. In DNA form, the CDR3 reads TGTGCCAGCAGCCCCCGGGGAGACGAGCAGTACTTC.